This entry lists 8 T cell receptor beta chains sequenced from one sample in a study of blood T cell repertoires in COVID-19. TCRdb keeps only in-frame clones here, not all; method: immunoSEQ multiplex PCR. The top ten hold about 8.3% of the sample, which has fewer than 25,000 clones, about nine tenths seen once. Sequencing input: peripheral blood. The source is a human donor in a cohort sampled during active COVID-19. The donor label of this sample is uncertain.

This chain joins TRBV9 and TRBJ2-3, with D perhaps matching TRBD2 (5 bases). The germline V gene encodes CDR1 SGDLS and CDR2 YYNGEE. The CDR3 is 13 amino acids. V lost 0 bases, J lost 7 bases, and 9 bases lay in between. The CDR3 bases are TGTGCCAGCAGCGTAGGGGAGTGGAATACGCAGTATTTT. Its protein is CASSVGEWNTQYF.

The CDR3 loop is CASSQAREKLFF. DNA of the CDR3: TGTGCCAGCAGCCAAGCACGGGAAAAACTGTTTTTT. The rearrangement joins TRBV3-1 (or the pseudogene TRBV3-2) to TRBJ1-4; D unclear. Trimming shortened V by 1 base and J by 8 bases, and 5 bases separated the two germline ends. Germline V lookup: CDR1 LGHDT, CDR2 YNNKEL (reference sequence). The CDR3 has 12 amino acids.

The chain couples TRBV6-5 to TRBJ1-4; 10 nucleotides align to TRBD1. The ends lost 6 bases at V and 7 bases at J; junction bases unmatched: 5. Looked up from germline, CDR1 is MNHEY and CDR2 is SVGAGI. This CDR3 contains 14 residues. CDR3 DNA: TGTGCCAGCAGCCCCTGGACAGGGGGTGAAAAACTGTTTTTT. The encoded protein is CASSPWTGGEKLFF.

This clone was recorded a few times. The V and J genes are TRBV11-3 and TRBJ1-2; maybe TRBD1 (5 bases). CDR1 is SGHNT, CDR2 YENEEA, per germline. This CDR3 contains 15 residues. Trimming pared 1 base from V and 2 bases from J, leaving 11 bases between. The CDR3 DNA sequence: TGTGCCAGCAGCTTAGGGGGCGGGGAGAACTATGGCTACACCTTC. Encoded protein: CASSLGGGENYGYTF.

The chain uses TRBV6-1 and TRBJ2-7; 9 bases line up with TRBD2. The CDR3 contains 16 residues. J was trimmed by 5 bases and V by 1 base; bases with no gene match: 9. Looked up from germline, CDR1 is MNHNS and CDR2 is SASEGT. CDR3 region: CASSEGLADLLNEQYF. The CDR3 region has the DNA TGTGCCAGCAGTGAAGGACTAGCGGATCTCCTTAACGAGCAGTACTTC.

This clone was observed a handful of times. V and J are TRBV6-5 and TRBJ2-7, with D tentatively TRBD2 (5 bases). Germline-derived CDR1 and CDR2 are MNHEY and SVGAGI. The V end was cut by 5 bases, the J end by 6 bases, with 8 bases between. There are 11 residues in the CDR3. The CDR3 protein is CASSRAGEQYF. The CDR3 region has the DNA TGTGCCAGCAGTCGCGCGGGCGAGCAGTACTTC.

This chain uses TRBV5-1 with TRBJ1-6; the match to TRBD1 covers 8 bases. This CDR3 has 16 amino acids. V shed 2 bases, J shed 7 bases, and the junction held 8 bases outside the gene matches. CDR1 is SGHRS, CDR2 YFSETQ, per germline. In DNA form, the CDR3 reads TGCGCCAGCAGCTTACTGGGACAGGCAAGCAATTCACCCCTCCACTTT. This translates into CASSLLGQASNSPLHF. Looking up the rest from reference TRBV5-1 and TRBJ1-6 gives the full variable domain: KAGVTQTPRYLIKTRGQQVTLSCSPISGHRSVSWYQQTPGQGLQFLFEYFSETQRNKGNFPGRFSGRQFSNSRSEMNVSTLELGDSALYLCASSLLGQASNSPLHFGNGTRLTVT.

V and J are TRBV19 and TRBJ2-7; 8 nucleotides match TRBD1. This CDR3 has 14 amino acids. The V segment lost 4 bases and the J segment 0 bases; nucleotides outside the gene matches: 2. Germline V gene lookup returns CDR1 LNHDA and CDR2 SQIVND (reference sequence). The CDR3 is CASSTTGGSYEQYF. DNA of the CDR3: TGTGCCAGTAGTACTACAGGGGGCTCCTACGAGCAGTACTTC.